This TCR beta chain was captured by sequencing in a study of shared clonotypes between healthy human individuals. Study overall: Per donor, CD8 memory used one plate, CD8 naive used two, CD4 memory used three and CD4 naive used three.

Trimming took 2 bases from V and 4 from J, leaving 8 bases between them. The CDR3 sequence is 13 residues long. CDR1 SNHLY and CDR2 FYNNEI come from the germline V gene. TCRdb keeps only in-frame clones here, not all; method: immunoSEQ multiplex PCR. The repertoire includes some 1,100,000 clones, around 78% of them detected once, and approximately 0.52% sits in the top ten. General study points: Limitation of the genetic and exposure-history diversity represented came from the few donors. The sharing of approximately 5.1% of naive CD4 clonotypes was seen across a few donors.

This clone was counted only a few times. Its matching antigen is unknown. The chain is built from TRBV2 and TRBJ1-1; D not certain. The origin of this receptor is a man aged 18 to 30 in good health. Some clones in this sample may be carry-over from other donors' samples. The sample comprised memory CD4+ T cells from PBMCs. Subset described: CD45RA-negative fraction. The CDR3 DNA is TGTGCCAGCAGTGAACGGTACAGCACTGAAGCTTTCTTT. Protein sequence: CASSERYSTEAFF.